The next 7 T cell receptor beta chains were all read from a single sample in a study of T cell clonotyping in hematopoietic cell transplantation listed by TCRdb under 2021. Sample time point, as interpreted from the label and publication: recipient sample about 28 days before transplant, after cytoreduction. The library was prepared using the immunoSEQ multiplex PCR assay. The source is immuneACCESS, and TCRdb retained only in-frame sequences with V and J called. Part of the clones is not carried over; for the studies checked, unresolved V genes explain less than half of this, and the remainder is unexplained. A total of tens of thousands of clones appear in this sample, less than 96% of them only once. The leading ten clones occupy around 1.7% of the sample. Sample: peripheral blood mononuclear cells, taken before stem cell transplant. The origin of the receptors is a woman aged 50 to 65 with acute myeloid leukemia. Some clones in this sample may be carry-over from other donors' samples.

This chain links TRBV7-2 with TRBJ2-5; no reliable D call. V was trimmed by 1 base and J by 0 bases, leaving 9 bases between them. CDR1 and CDR2 (germline): SGHTA, FQGNSA. This CDR3 has 15 amino acids. The CDR3 is CASSLVELNQETQYF. The CDR3 DNA reads TGTGCCAGCAGCTTAGTGGAGCTGAACCAAGAGACCCAGTACTTC. Together with reference TRBV7-2 and TRBJ2-5, the CDR3 gives the full variable domain: GAGVSQSPSNKVTEKGKDVELRCDPISGHTALYWYRQSLGQGLEFLIYFQGNSAPDKSGLPSDRFSAERTGGSVSTLTIQRTQQEDSAVYLCASSLVELNQETQYFGPGTRLLVL.

The J gene is TRBJ1-2, the V gene TRBV30; the D is unclear. The germline gives CDR1 GTSNPN, CDR2 SVGIG (reference sequence). The CDR3 totals 13 residues. Trimming cost V 0 bases and J 6 bases, with 11 bases left between them. CDR3 region: CAWSVLGGNGYTF. The CDR3 DNA reads as TGTGCCTGGAGTGTACTAGGAGGAAATGGCTACACCTTC.

This clone was recorded once. The V gene is TRBV5-1, the J gene TRBJ2-4; maybe TRBD1 (5 bases). Trimming stripped 0 bases from V and 0 bases from J, with 10 bases between. This CDR3 comprises 16 residues. Looked up from germline, CDR1 is SGHRS and CDR2 is YFSETQ. The DNA of the CDR3 is TGCGCCAGCAGCTTGGAGGGGATGGTAGCCAAAAACATTCAGTACTTC. Translated, it gives CASSLEGMVAKNIQYF.

V is TRBV2 and J is TRBJ1-5, with 9 bases lining up with TRBD1. V was clipped by 6 bases and J by 4 bases; unmatched bases: 1. The CDR3 has 13 amino acids. Germline CDR1 reads SNHLY; CDR2 reads FYNNEI. This CDR3 reads CASSGQGNQPQHF. The CDR3 DNA follows: TGTGCCAGCAGCGGACAGGGGAATCAGCCCCAGCATTTT. The full variable domain, its missing parts supplied by reference TRBV2 and TRBJ1-5, is EPEVTQTPSHQVTQMGQEVILRCVPISNHLYFYWYRQILGQKVEFLVSFYNNEISEKSEIFDDQFSVERPDGSNFTLKIRSTKLEDSAMYFCASSGQGNQPQHFGDGTRLSIL.

This chain links TRBV6-6 with TRBJ2-3, with 8 bases that match TRBD2. This CDR3 has 16 residues. Germline lookup yields CDR1 MNHNY and CDR2 SVGAGI (reference sequence). With V trimmed by 2 bases and J by 4 bases, 8 bases remained unmatched. The DNA of the CDR3 is TGTGCCAGCAGTTACGGGACTAGAAGCCGGCCAGATACGCAGTATTTT. Protein: CASSYGTRSRPDTQYF.

The CDR3 here is CASSLRQGSYEQYF. In DNA form, the CDR3 reads TGTGCCAGTAGTCTTCGACAGGGATCCTACGAGCAGTACTTC. The chain links TRBV19 to TRBJ2-7; 7 bases line up with TRBD1. The CDR3 sequence is 14 residues long. Germline-derived CDR1 and CDR2 are LNHDA and SQIVND (reference sequence). The ends lost 5 bases at V and 1 base at J; junction bases unmatched: 5.

The CDR3 here is CASSPYQGGEETQYF. The CDR3 DNA sequence: TGTGCCAGCAGCCCCTATCAAGGGGGCGAAGAGACCCAGTACTTC. This sequence joins TRBV7-9 and TRBJ2-5, with 7 positions matching TRBD1. Losses at the gene ends were 5 bases for V and 3 bases for J; bases not matched to a gene: 9. CDR1 is SEHNR and CDR2 is FQNEAQ in the germline V gene (reference sequence). The CDR3 is 15 amino acids.